This record covers a single T cell receptor (beta chain). The sample belongs to a study of T cell repertoires in cytomegalovirus infection. Trimming removed 4 bases at V and 3 bases at J, with 17 bases between. The CDR3 is made up of 16 amino acids. Germline CDR1 and CDR2: SGHDN and FVKESK. TCRdb called the reads again in MiXCR, with one record for every CDR3 protein. The sample yields under 850,000 distinct CDR3 sequences, roughly 35% seen once. This sequence joins TRBV14 and TRBJ2-3; perhaps TRBD2 as D (6 bases). This TCR was sampled from a human donor in good health (CMV status not recorded). Some clones in this sample may be carry-over from other donors' samples. The material sequenced was PBMCs. Written as DNA, the CDR3 is TGTGCCAGCAGCCCTCTCGGCGGGATGGGGACAGATACGCAGTATTTT. Translation gives CASSPLGGMGTDTQYF.